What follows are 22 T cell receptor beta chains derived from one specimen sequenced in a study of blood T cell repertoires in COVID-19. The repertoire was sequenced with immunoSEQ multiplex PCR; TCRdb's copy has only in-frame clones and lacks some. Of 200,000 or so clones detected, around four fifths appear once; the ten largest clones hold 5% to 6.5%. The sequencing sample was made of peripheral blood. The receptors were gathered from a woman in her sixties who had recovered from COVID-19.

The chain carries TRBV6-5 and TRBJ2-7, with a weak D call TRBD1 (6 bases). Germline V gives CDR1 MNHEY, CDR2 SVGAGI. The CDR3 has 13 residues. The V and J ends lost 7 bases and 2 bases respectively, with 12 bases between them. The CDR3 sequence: CASKGQGPYEQYF. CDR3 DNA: TGTGCCAGCAAGGGTCAGGGGCCCTACGAGCAGTACTTC.

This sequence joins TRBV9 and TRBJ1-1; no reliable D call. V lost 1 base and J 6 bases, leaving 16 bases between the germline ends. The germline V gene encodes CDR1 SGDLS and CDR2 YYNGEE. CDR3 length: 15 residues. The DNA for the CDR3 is TGTGCCAGCAGCGTATATCCGGGGTCTGGAGCTGAAGCTTTCTTT. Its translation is CASSVYPGSGAEAFF.

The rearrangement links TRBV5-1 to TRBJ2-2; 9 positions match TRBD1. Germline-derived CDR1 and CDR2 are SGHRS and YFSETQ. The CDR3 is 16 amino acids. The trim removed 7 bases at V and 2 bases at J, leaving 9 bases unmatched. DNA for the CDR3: TGCGCCAGCCAGCCCTCGGGACAGGGCAACACCGGGGAGCTGTTTTTT. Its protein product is CASQPSGQGNTGELFF.

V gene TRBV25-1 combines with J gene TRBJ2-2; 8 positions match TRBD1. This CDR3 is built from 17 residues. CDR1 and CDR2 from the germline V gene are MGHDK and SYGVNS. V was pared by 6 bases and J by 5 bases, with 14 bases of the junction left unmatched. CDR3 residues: CASSLGADRAVTGELFF. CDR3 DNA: TGTGCCAGCAGCCTGGGGGCGGACAGGGCGGTGACCGGGGAGCTGTTTTTT.

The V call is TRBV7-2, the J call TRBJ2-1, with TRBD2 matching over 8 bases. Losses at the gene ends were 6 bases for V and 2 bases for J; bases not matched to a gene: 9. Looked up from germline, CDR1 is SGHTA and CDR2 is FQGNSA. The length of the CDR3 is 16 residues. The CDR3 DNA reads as TGTGCCAGCAGTTTTAGCGGGGCCGGAGCCTACAATGAGCAGTTCTTC. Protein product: CASSFSGAGAYNEQFF.

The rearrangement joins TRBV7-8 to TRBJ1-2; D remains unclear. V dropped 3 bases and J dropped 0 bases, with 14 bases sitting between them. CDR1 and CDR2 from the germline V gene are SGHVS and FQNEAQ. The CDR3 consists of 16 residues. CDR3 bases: TGTGCCAGCAGCTTCTCGCGGATAAGAGCTAACTATGGCTACACCTTC. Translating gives CASSFSRIRANYGYTF.

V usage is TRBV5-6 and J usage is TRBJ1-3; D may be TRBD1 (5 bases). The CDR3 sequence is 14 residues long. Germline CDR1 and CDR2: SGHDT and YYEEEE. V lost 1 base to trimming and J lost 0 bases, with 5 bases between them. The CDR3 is CASSLRGSGNTIYF. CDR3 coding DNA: TGTGCCAGCAGCTTGAGGGGCTCTGGAAACACCATATATTTT.

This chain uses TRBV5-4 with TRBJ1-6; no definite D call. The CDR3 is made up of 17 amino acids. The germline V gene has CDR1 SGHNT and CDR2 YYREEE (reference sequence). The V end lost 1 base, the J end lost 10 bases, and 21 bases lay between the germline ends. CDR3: CASSLFRLGMAASPLHF. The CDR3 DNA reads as TGTGCCAGCAGCTTGTTTCGGTTAGGAATGGCGGCGTCACCCCTCCACTTT.

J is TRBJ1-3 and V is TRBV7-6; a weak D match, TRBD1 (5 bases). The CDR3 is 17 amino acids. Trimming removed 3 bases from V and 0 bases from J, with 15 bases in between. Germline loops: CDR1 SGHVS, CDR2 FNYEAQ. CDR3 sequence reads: CASSFSARQSSGNTIYF. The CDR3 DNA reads TGTGCCAGCAGCTTTTCGGCCCGACAGTCCTCTGGAAACACCATATATTTT.

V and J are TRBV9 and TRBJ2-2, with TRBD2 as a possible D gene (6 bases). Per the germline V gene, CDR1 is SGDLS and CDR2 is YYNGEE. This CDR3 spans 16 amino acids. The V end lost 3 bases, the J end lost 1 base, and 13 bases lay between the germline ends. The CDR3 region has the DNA TGTGCCAGCAGCGCCAGGCTCGGGGGGAACACCGGGGAGCTGTTTTTT. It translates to CASSARLGGNTGELFF.

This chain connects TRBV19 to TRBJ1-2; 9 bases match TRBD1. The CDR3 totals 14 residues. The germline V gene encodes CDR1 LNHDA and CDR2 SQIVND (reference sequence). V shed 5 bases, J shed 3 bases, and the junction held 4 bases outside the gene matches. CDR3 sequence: CASSVQGADYGYTF. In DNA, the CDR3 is TGTGCCAGTAGTGTACAGGGGGCAGACTATGGCTACACCTTC.

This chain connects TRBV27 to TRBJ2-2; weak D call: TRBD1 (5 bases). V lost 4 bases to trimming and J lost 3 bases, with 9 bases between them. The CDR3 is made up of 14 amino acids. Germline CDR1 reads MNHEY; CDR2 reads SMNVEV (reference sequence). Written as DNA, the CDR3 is TGTGCCAGCAGTTATGGACAACACACCGGGGAGCTGTTTTTT. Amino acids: CASSYGQHTGELFF.

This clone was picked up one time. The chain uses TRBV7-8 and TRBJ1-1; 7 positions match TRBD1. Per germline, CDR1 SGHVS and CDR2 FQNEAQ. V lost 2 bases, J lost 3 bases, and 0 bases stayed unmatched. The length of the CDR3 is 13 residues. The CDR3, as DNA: TGTGCCAGCAGCTTACAGGGGGACACTGAAGCTTTCTTT. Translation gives CASSLQGDTEAFF.

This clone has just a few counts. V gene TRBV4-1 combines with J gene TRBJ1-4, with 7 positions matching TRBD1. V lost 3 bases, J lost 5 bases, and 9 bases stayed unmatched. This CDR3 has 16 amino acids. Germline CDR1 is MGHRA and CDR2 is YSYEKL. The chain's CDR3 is CASSQGTVMTNEKLFF. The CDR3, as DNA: TGCGCCAGCAGCCAGGGGACAGTAATGACGAATGAAAAACTGTTTTTT.

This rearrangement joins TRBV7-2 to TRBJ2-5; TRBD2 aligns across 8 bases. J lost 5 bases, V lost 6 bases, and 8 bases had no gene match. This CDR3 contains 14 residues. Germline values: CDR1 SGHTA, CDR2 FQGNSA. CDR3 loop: CASSLPGGGETQYF. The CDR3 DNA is TGTGCCAGCAGTCTACCGGGGGGGGGTGAGACCCAGTACTTC.

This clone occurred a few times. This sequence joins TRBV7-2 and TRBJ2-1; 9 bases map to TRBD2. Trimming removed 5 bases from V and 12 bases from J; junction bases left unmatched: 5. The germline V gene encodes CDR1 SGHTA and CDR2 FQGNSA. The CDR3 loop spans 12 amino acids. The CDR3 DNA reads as TGTGCCAGCAGCGGTGGGACTAGCTGGCAGTTCTTC. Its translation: CASSGGTSWQFF.

The CDR3 region is CASSPGTGWGGTDTQYF. In DNA, the CDR3 is TGTGCCAGTAGTCCCGGGACAGGGTGGGGTGGCACAGATACGCAGTATTTT. This chain links TRBV19 with TRBJ2-3; 9 bases are a match to TRBD1. V lost 5 bases and J lost 1; bases outside the gene matches: 10. Germline V lookup: CDR1 LNHDA, CDR2 SQIVND (reference sequence). There are 17 residues in the CDR3.

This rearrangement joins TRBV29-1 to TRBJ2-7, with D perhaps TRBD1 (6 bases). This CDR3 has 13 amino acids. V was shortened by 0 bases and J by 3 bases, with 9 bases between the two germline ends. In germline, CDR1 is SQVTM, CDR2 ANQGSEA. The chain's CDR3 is CSVEDRGDYEQYF. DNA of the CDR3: TGCAGCGTTGAAGACAGGGGAGACTACGAGCAGTACTTC.

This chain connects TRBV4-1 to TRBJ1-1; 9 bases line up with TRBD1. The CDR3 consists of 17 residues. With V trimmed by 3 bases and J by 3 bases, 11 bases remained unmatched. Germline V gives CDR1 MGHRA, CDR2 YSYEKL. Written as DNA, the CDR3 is TGCGCCAGCAGCCACATATTACAGGGGGCAAAGGACACTGAAGCTTTCTTT. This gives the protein CASSHILQGAKDTEAFF.

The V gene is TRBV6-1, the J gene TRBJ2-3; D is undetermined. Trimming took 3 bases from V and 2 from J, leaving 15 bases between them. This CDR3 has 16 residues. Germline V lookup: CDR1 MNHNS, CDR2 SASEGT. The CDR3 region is CASSEGRVKNTDTQYF. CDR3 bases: TGTGCCAGCAGTGAGGGCAGAGTAAAAAACACAGATACGCAGTATTTT.

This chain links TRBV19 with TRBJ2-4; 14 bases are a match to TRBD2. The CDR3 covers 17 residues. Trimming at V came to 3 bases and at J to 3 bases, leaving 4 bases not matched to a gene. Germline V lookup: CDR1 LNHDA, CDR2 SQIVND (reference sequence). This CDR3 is CASSMTSGGAGKNIQYF. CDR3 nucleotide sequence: TGTGCCAGTAGTATGACTAGCGGGGGGGCCGGCAAAAACATTCAGTACTTC.

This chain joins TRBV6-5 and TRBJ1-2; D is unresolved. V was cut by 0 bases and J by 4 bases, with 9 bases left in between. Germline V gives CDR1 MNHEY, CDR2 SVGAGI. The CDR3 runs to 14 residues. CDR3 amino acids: CASSYSPEGYGYTF. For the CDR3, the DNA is TGTGCCAGCAGTTACTCGCCGGAGGGCTATGGCTACACCTTC.